The next 17 T cell receptor beta chains were all read from a single sample in a study of blood T cells in healthy people across ages. With a J-beta primer mix and a sample-barcoded 5' primer, a second PCR ran about 7 to 11 cycles. One entry per CDR3 protein results from TCRdb running MiXCR on the 5' RACE reads. In the table there are roughly 730,000 distinct CDR3 sequences, approximately 53% of which are singletons. Sequenced material: blood. These receptors all come from a man in his forties in good health.

The rearrangement links TRBV29-1 to TRBJ2-1; D remains ambiguous. V lost 3 bases to trimming and J lost 0 bases, with 6 bases between them. The germline gives CDR1 SQVTM, CDR2 ANQGSEA. The CDR3 runs 13 residues. CDR3 loop: CSVEQDSYNEQFF. The CDR3 DNA reads as TGCAGCGTTGAGCAGGACTCCTACAATGAGCAGTTCTTC.

This clonotype was found a few times. The genes are TRBV29-1 and TRBJ1-2; possibly TRBD1 for D (5 bases). Per germline, CDR1 SQVTM and CDR2 ANQGSEA. Trimming pared 6 bases from V and 0 bases from J, leaving 23 bases between. The CDR3 runs 17 residues. CDR3 coding DNA: TGCAGCGTCGACCCGGTGACAGATCCTTCCTCTAACTATGGCTACACCTTC. This sequence encodes CSVDPVTDPSSNYGYTF.

The rearrangement uses TRBV29-1 and TRBJ2-3; no reliable D call. The CDR3 length is 15 residues. From germline, CDR1 is SQVTM and CDR2 ANQGSEA. Trimming shortened V by 0 bases and J by 1 base, and 11 bases separated the two germline ends. The CDR3 protein is CSVEDPRGGTDTQYF. CDR3 sequence (DNA): TGCAGCGTTGAAGATCCTAGAGGTGGCACAGATACGCAGTATTTT.

This clonotype has a handful of counts. The chain couples TRBV20-1 to TRBJ1-2; 7 positions match TRBD1. Germline V gives CDR1 DFQATT, CDR2 SNEGSKA (reference sequence). V shed 6 bases, J shed 8 bases, and the junction held 9 bases outside the gene matches. This CDR3 spans 12 amino acids. The CDR3 sequence: CSAQGTEIGYTF. CDR3 coding DNA: TGCAGTGCCCAAGGGACAGAAATAGGCTACACCTTC.

The J gene is TRBJ1-1, the V gene TRBV27; perhaps TRBD1 as D (6 bases). Germline-derived CDR1 and CDR2 are MNHEY and SMNVEV (reference sequence). This CDR3 is 15 amino acids long. Trimming shortened V by 4 bases and J by 8 bases, and 20 bases separated the two germline ends. CDR3 nucleotides: TGTGCCAGCAGTTCCGACAGGCTCGGGGGTAAAGAAGCTTTCTTT. It specifies CASSSDRLGGKEAFF.

About this clonotype: A junction boundary mismatches the germline segment, possibly from a read error. The chain joins TRBV10-3 to TRBJ2-1; 7 nucleotides align to TRBD1. The CDR3 spans 20 residues. CDR1 is ENHRY, CDR2 SYGVKD, per germline. This CDR3 is CAISELGQVSGAVGDNGQFF. The CDR3 region has the DNA TGTGCCATCAGTGAACTTGGACAGGTCTCTGGGGCTGTGGGGGACAATGGGCAGTTCTTC.

The gene calls are TRBV10-3 and TRBJ2-3; D unclear. CDR1 ENHRY and CDR2 SYGVKD come from the germline V gene. CDR3 length equals 12 residues. The V end lost 8 bases, the J end lost 5 bases, and 11 bases lay between the germline ends. CDR3 coding DNA: TGTGCCATCGGGTCGGGCGGAGATACGCAGTATTTT. It is translated as CAIGSGGDTQYF.

The gene calls are TRBV4-2 and TRBJ2-1; D might be TRBD2 (5 bases). Deletions cut 0 bases from V and 7 bases from J, with 13 bases between. Per germline, CDR1 LGHNA and CDR2 YNFKEQ. The CDR3 is 15 amino acids. For the CDR3, the DNA is TGTGCCAGCAGCCAAGAACATATGCGGGTTAATGAGCAGTTCTTC. Amino acids: CASSQEHMRVNEQFF.

This clonotype was observed a few times. The rearrangement uses TRBV7-2 and TRBJ2-7; TRBD2 matches 10 bases. The CDR3 has 16 amino acids. V was clipped by 0 bases and J by 3 bases; unmatched bases: 5. The germline gives CDR1 SGHTA, CDR2 FQGNSA. CDR3 loop: CASSLASAGGGYEQYF. DNA for the CDR3: TGTGCCAGCAGCTTAGCTTCAGCGGGAGGGGGCTACGAGCAGTACTTC.

This clonotype was seen only once. J is TRBJ2-5 and V is TRBV29-1, with 10 bases identical to TRBD2. Germline V gene data show CDR1 as SQVTM and CDR2 as ANQGSEA. V was clipped by 7 bases and J by 11 bases; unmatched bases: 25. The CDR3 contains 17 residues. DNA of the CDR3: TGCAGCGCGGGCAACTTGATGGGTCTAGCGGGAGTAAATGAGCAGTACTTC. Encoded protein: CSAGNLMGLAGVNEQYF.

The chain couples TRBV29-1 to TRBJ2-5; possibly TRBD1 or TRBD2 for D (5 bases each). Germline V gene lookup returns CDR1 SQVTM and CDR2 ANQGSEA. The V gene lost 6 bases and the J gene lost 5 bases, with 10 bases spanning the gap. There are 11 residues in the CDR3. CDR3 DNA: TGCAGCGTGCCGGGGCTGGAGACCCAGTACTTC. Protein sequence: CSVPGLETQYF.

V gene TRBV9 combines with J gene TRBJ1-4; D is undetermined. V lost 2 bases and J 4 bases, leaving 15 bases between the germline ends. The germline CDR1 and CDR2 sequences are SGDLS and YYNGEE. The CDR3 sequence is 16 residues long. The CDR3 DNA follows: TGTGCCAGCAGCGTTTCCCCACAACTCAATAATGAAAAACTGTTTTTT. Residues: CASSVSPQLNNEKLFF.

This sequence joins TRBV7-8 and TRBJ2-7, with unresolved D. V shed 1 base and J shed 2 bases, with 9 bases lying between them. This CDR3 is built from 14 residues. Germline-derived CDR1 and CDR2 are SGHVS and FQNEAQ. The CDR3 sequence: CASSLVASAYEQYF. Here the CDR3 DNA reads TGTGCCAGCAGCTTAGTTGCGTCAGCCTACGAGCAGTACTTC.

In this sample, this clonotype turned up a few times. This chain links TRBV29-1 with TRBJ2-7; D is possibly TRBD1 (5 bases). Germline V lookup: CDR1 SQVTM, CDR2 ANQGSEA. The CDR3 has 13 amino acids. CDR3 sequence reads: CSFVGHNSYEQYF. The CDR3 DNA follows: TGCAGTTTCGTGGGGCACAATAGCTACGAGCAGTACTTC.

Only a few counts were recorded for this clonotype. The chain recombines TRBV20-1 with TRBJ2-3; D ambiguous. CDR1 and CDR2 (germline): DFQATT, SNEGSKA (reference sequence). V lost 0 bases and J 12 bases, leaving 13 bases between the germline ends. The CDR3 runs 12 residues. The DNA for the CDR3 is TGCAGTGCTAGAGATCCGCGCTTTGCTCAGTATTTT. Protein sequence: CSARDPRFAQYF.

This chain connects TRBV7-2 to TRBJ2-5; 8 bases fit TRBD2. The J call may be faulty, since TRBJ2-7 better matches the DNA end. The germline gives CDR1 SGHTA, CDR2 FQGNSA. This CDR3 spans 15 amino acids. CDR3 sequence (DNA): TGTGCCAGCAGCTTATCGGGACTAGGATCCTACGAGCAGTACTTC. This translates into CASSLSGLGSYEQYF.

The rearrangement joins TRBV5-1 to TRBJ2-5; possibly TRBD2 for D (6 bases). Trimming shortened V by 4 bases and J by 3 bases, and 13 bases separated the two germline ends. Germline V gives CDR1 SGHRS, CDR2 YFSETQ. This CDR3 is 14 amino acids long. The CDR3 spells CASSPQPSEETQYF. In nucleotides, the CDR3 is TGCGCCAGCAGCCCCCAGCCTAGCGAAGAGACCCAGTACTTC.